The source of this T cell receptor beta chain is a study of blood T cell repertoires in COVID-19. As for the study in general: The samples span acute and convalescent COVID-19 from the United States, Italy and Spain. T cells, B-cell-depleted T cells, or PBMCs provided the cDNA or gDNA that served as material.

Seattle patients were enrolled during active infection and followed longitudinally. The CDR3 has 18 residues. Germline V gene data show CDR1 as SGHRS and CDR2 as YFSETQ. Deletions cut 4 bases from V and 1 base from J, with 21 bases between. Methods used by the authors: Estimation of nucleated cell counts was performed using reference gene primer amplification. The repertoire was sequenced with immunoSEQ multiplex PCR; TCRdb's copy has only in-frame clones and lacks some. V, J and clone size were drawn from that table, and D and trimming were deduced from the DNA. Here the sample spans 80,000 to 90,000 clones, around 85% being singletons.

The specimen sequenced was peripheral blood. The TCR sequence derives from a woman of 80 years or more with COVID-19, enrolled during active disease. The V call is TRBV5-1, the J call TRBJ2-4, with D possibly matching TRBD1 (6 bases). CDR3 bases: TGCGCCAGCAGCGGCCCCGGTAACAGGGTCGGGGCCAAAAACATTCAGTACTTC. This gives the protein CASSGPGNRVGAKNIQYF.